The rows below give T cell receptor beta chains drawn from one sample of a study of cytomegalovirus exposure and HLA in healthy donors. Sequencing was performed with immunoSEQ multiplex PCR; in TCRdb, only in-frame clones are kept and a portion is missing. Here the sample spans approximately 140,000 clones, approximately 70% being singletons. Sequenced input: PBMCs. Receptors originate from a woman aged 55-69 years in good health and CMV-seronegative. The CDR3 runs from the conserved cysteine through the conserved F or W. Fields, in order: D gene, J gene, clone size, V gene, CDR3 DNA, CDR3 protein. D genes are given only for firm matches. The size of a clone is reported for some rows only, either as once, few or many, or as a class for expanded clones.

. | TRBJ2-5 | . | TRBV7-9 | TGTGCCAGCAGCTTCACAGGGGGGGCAGAGACCCAGTACTTC | CASSFTGGAETQYF
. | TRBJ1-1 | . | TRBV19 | TGTGCCAGTAGTATCGCGGTCTCGAACACTGAAGCTTTCTTT | CASSIAVSNTEAFF
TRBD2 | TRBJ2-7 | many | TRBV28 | TGTGCCAGCCGAGCGGGGACCTACGAGCAGTACTTC | CASRAGTYEQYF
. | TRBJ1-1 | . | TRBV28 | TGTGCCAGCACTTCGGTGGACACTGAAGCTTTCTTT | CASTSVDTEAFF
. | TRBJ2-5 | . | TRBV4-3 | TGCGCCAGCAGGAGGACTATTGCGGGGCGGTACCAAGAGACCCAGTACTTC | CASRRTIAGRYQETQYF
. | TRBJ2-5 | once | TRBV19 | TGTGCCAGTAGTATAGGGGCAGGGGAGAAGACCCAGTACTTC | CASSIGAGEKTQYF
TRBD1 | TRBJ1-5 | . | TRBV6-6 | TGTGCCAGCAGTTACTCAGGGGGCGCGTATCAGCCCCAGCATTTT | CASSYSGGAYQPQHF
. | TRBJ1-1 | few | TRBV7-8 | TGTGCCAGCAGCTTCGGGGAGGGAGGTGTCACTGAAGCTTTCTTT | CASSFGEGGVTEAFF
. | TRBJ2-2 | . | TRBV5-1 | TGCGCCAGCAGCTTACAGGGGAACACCGGGGAGCTGTTTTTT | CASSLQGNTGELFF
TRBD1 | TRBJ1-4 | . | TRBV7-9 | TGTGCCAGCAGCTCGGACAGGGCACTCGGGGAAAAACTGTTTTTT | CASSSDRALGEKLFF
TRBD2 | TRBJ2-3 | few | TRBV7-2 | TGTGCCAGCAGCTGGGCCGGGACTAGCGGGGGGGCAGCAGATACGCAGTATTTT | CASSWAGTSGGAADTQYF
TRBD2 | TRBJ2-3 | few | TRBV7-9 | TGTGCCAGCAGCTTGGCGGGGGGGCCGAAGACAGATACGCAGTATTTT | CASSLAGGPKTDTQYF
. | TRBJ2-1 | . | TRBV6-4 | TGTGCCAGCAGTGTGGCCGGAGCTGGGTACAATGAGCAGTTCTTC | CASSVAGAGYNEQFF
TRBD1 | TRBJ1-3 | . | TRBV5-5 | TGTGCCAGCAGCTTGGCCCCGACAGGGGGTCGAAACACCATATATTTT | CASSLAPTGGRNTIYF
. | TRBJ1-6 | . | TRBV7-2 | TGTGCCAGCAGCTTATCCCCGGGAGGGTATAATTCACCCCTCCACTTT | CASSLSPGGYNSPLHF
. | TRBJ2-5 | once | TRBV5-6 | TGTGCCAGCAGCCTAAAGGGGGGGGCTGGCGAGACCCAGTACTTC | CASSLKGGAGETQYF
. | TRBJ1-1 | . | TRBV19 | TGTGCCAGTATTTTTAACCGCGGCACTGAAGCTTTCTTT | CASIFNRGTEAFF
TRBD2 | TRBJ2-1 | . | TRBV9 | TGTGCCAGCAGCGGGAACCCCGTTGGGCGGGGGGACGAATTCCATGAGCAGTTCTTC | CASSGNPVGRGDEFHEQFF
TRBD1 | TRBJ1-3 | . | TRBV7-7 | TGTGCTAGCAGCCCGGACAGGGGGACGGGAAACACCATATATTTT | CASSPDRGTGNTIYF
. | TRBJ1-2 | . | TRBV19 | TGTGCCAGTAGTATCCGGGGAGCCCCTATCAGTGAAGGCTACACCTTC | CASSIRGAPISEGYTF
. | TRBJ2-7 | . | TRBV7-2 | TGTGCCAGCAGCCCCGGAGGGTCCCCCTACGAGCAGTACTTC | CASSPGGSPYEQYF
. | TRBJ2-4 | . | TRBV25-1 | TGTGCCAGCAATGGCGGATTAGCAAACATTCAGTACTTC | CASNGGLANIQYF
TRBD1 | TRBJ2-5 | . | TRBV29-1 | TGCAGCGTTGAAAGTGCCAGGGGGCTCGAATTCAAAGAGACCCAGTACTTC | CSVESARGLEFKETQYF
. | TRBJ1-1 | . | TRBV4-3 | TGCGCCAGCAGCCAAGGTTGGGCCTCCGAAGCTTTCTTT | CASSQGWASEAFF
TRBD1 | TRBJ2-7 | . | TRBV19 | TGTGCCAGTAGTCTCCAGGGGGACGAGCAGTACTTC | CASSLQGDEQYF
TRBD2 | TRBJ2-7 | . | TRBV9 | TGTGCCAGCAGCGTAGGGATAAGAGCGGGGGACTACGAGCAGTACTTC | CASSVGIRAGDYEQYF
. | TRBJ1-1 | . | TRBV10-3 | TGTGCCATCAGTGCAGGGGTGAACACTGAAGCTTTCTTT | CAISAGVNTEAFF
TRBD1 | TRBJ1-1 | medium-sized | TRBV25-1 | TGTGCCAGCAGTGAATCGGGACAGAAGAACACTGAAGCTTTCTTT | CASSESGQKNTEAFF
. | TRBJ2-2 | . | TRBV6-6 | TGTGCCAGCACTGAGCTAGCGACAGCGAACACCGGGGAGCTGTTTTTT | CASTELATANTGELFF
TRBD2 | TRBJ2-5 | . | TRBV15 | TGTGCCACCAGCGGAGCAGGGACTAGCGGGGGTCAGGAGACCCAGTACTTC | CATSGAGTSGGQETQYF
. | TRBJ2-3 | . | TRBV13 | TGTGCCAGCAGCTTAAGAGGCACAGATACGCAGTATTTT | CASSLRGTDTQYF
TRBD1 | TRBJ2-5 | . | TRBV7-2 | TGTGCCAGCAGCTTAGTAGGGGCAGGGGGCCCCCAAGAGACCCAGTACTTC | CASSLVGAGGPQETQYF
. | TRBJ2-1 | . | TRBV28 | TGTGCCAGCAGCCCATGGTTCGGGATGGTGAGTGAGCAGTTCTTC | CASSPWFGMVSEQFF